The sequence of this T cell receptor (beta chain) was determined in a study of high-grade serous ovarian cancer treatment subgroups. Study context: Each sample yielded on average around 7,000 unique TCR beta rearrangements from some 14,000 reads.

Details on this clone: Its antigen is unidentified.

The study, taken as a whole, reports: Repertoire similarity ranged roughly 0.1 to 0.85 between tumors of one patient.

Tumor samples were taken before definitive surgery or chemotherapy. Method: immunoSEQ multiplex PCR; TCRdb's copy keeps in-frame clones and lacks some. The sample records some 4,400 clones, 60% to 85% being singletons. The CDR3 runs to 13 residues. Germline CDR1 reads SGHRS; CDR2 reads YFSETQ. V was clipped by 4 bases and J by 6 bases, with 11 bases between them. The V gene is TRBV5-1, the J gene TRBJ1-5, with D tentatively TRBD1 (5 bases). Sequencing input: tumor tissue. The TCR was taken from a human donor with high-grade serous ovarian cancer. CDR3 DNA sequence: TGCGCCAGCAGCGAGGGGCCTGGTCAGCCCCAGCATTTT. This translates into CASSEGPGQPQHF.